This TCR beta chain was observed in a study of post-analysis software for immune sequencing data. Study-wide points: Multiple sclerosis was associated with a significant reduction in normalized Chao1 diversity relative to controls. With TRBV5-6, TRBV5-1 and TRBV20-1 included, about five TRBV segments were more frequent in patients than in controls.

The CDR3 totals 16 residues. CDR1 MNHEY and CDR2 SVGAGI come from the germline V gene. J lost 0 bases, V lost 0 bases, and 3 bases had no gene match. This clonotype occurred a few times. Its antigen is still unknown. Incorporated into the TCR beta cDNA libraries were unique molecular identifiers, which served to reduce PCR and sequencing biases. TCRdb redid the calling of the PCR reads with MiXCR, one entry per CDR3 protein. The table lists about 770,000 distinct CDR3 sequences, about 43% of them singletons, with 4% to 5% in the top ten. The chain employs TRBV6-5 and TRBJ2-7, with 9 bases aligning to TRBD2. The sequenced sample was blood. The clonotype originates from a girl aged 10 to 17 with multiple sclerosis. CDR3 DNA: TGTGCCAGCAGTTACTCCGCTAGCGGGGACTCCTACGAGCAGTACTTC. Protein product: CASSYSASGDSYEQYF.